The 26 T cell receptor beta chains presented below share a single source sample, sequenced in a study of CD8 T cells in Susac syndrome. The RNA input was about 0.5 to 1 ug, and it was reverse transcribed with random hexamers. In TCRdb, the immunoSEQ multiplex PCR reads were re-called with MiXCR into one record per CDR3 protein. This table has fewer than 300,000 distinct CDR3 sequences, 70% to 90% appearing once. The sample consisted of CD8+ T cells from PBMCs. These receptors were collected from a human donor with multiple sclerosis.

This chain uses TRBV30 with TRBJ2-1; 7 bases line up with TRBD2. The CDR3 is 15 residues long. The junction had 13 bases not matched to a gene; V was cut back by 4 bases and J by 7 bases. Germline assignment: CDR1 GTSNPN and CDR2 SVGIG (reference sequence). CDR3: CAWNLGGGPRNEQFF. As DNA, the CDR3 is TGTGCCTGGAATCTCGGGGGAGGGCCTAGGAATGAGCAGTTCTTC.

The chain links TRBV19 to TRBJ1-2; D gene unclear. Germline assignment: CDR1 LNHDA and CDR2 SQIVND (reference sequence). The CDR3 runs 14 residues. V lost 2 bases to trimming and J lost 2 bases, with 9 bases between them. The CDR3 sequence is CASSITRPNYGYTF. The CDR3 region has the DNA TGTGCCAGTAGTATAACACGGCCCAACTATGGCTACACCTTC.

In nucleotides, the CDR3 is TGCGCCAGCAGCCAAGATGAATTGGGGGAGGGGACGAACACTGAAGCTTTCTTT. It translates to CASSQDELGEGTNTEAFF. This chain uses TRBV4-1 with TRBJ1-1, with D possibly being TRBD1 (5 bases). Trimming took 0 bases from V and 1 from J, leaving 18 bases between them. The CDR3 has 18 amino acids. Germline V gene data show CDR1 as MGHRA and CDR2 as YSYEKL.

J is TRBJ2-3 and V is TRBV7-6; 10 bases are shared with TRBD2. Germline values: CDR1 SGHVS, CDR2 FNYEAQ. V lost 1 base, J lost 2 bases, and 6 bases stayed unmatched. The CDR3 is 17 amino acids. CDR3 residues: CASSLGTSGQITDTQYF. CDR3 sequence (DNA): TGTGCCAGCAGCTTAGGGACTAGCGGCCAAATCACAGATACGCAGTATTTT.

The chain uses TRBV21-1 and TRBJ2-5; TRBD2 is taken as the D call from the table, unchecked against the DNA. TRBV21-1 constitutes a pseudogene. The CDR3 is made up of 16 amino acids. The chain's CDR3 is CASSKEPGLAGVTQYF. CDR3 DNA sequence: TGTGCCAGCAGCAAAGAGCCGGGACTAGCCGGTGTGACCCAGTACTTC.

The chain combines TRBV7-9 with TRBJ1-1; D remains unclear. There are 15 residues in the CDR3. Between the trimmed V and J ends, which lost 5 bases and 1 base, there was a span of 14 bases. Germline V gene data show CDR1 as SEHNR and CDR2 as FQNEAQ (reference sequence). CDR3 loop: CASSPPSAANTEAFF. The DNA for the CDR3 is TGTGCCAGCAGCCCCCCTTCTGCGGCGAACACTGAAGCTTTCTTT.

This clonotype was seen a single time. V is TRBV11-2 and J is TRBJ1-1; weak D call: TRBD1 (5 bases). Trimming cost V 6 bases and J 5 bases, with 13 bases left between them. Germline-derived CDR1 and CDR2 are SGHAT and FQNNGV. This CDR3 is 13 amino acids long. The CDR3 here is CASSPDGGTEAFF. CDR3 coding DNA: TGTGCCAGCAGTCCCGACGGGGGGACTGAAGCTTTCTTT.

V usage is TRBV11-2 and J usage is TRBJ2-7; 8 nucleotides align to TRBD1. This CDR3 spans 14 amino acids. V gave up 2 bases and J gave up 3 bases; unmatched junction bases: 3. The germline gives CDR1 SGHAT, CDR2 FQNNGV. CDR3 region: CASSLTDRGYEQYF. The CDR3 nucleotides read TGTGCCAGCAGCTTAACCGACAGGGGCTACGAGCAGTACTTC.

The chain employs TRBV9 and TRBJ2-3, with TRBD2 matching 8 bases. CDR3 length: 14 residues. The junction had 7 bases not matched to a gene; V was cut back by 4 bases and J by 6 bases. Per the germline V gene, CDR1 is SGDLS and CDR2 is YYNGEE. In DNA form, the CDR3 reads TGTGCCAGCAGCACCTCTGGCGGGAGGGATACGCAGTATTTT. It translates to CASSTSGGRDTQYF.

The J gene is TRBJ2-3, the V gene TRBV28; TRBD1 might be the D (6 bases). Trimming removed 3 bases at V and 2 bases at J, with 12 bases between. Per germline, CDR1 MDHEN and CDR2 SYDVKM. There are 15 residues in the CDR3. This chain's CDR3 is CASSFRDTHTDTQYF. The CDR3 region has the DNA TGTGCCAGCAGTTTTAGGGACACCCACACAGATACGCAGTATTTT.

This clonotype was counted only a few times. This chain joins TRBV2 and TRBJ2-4; possible D gene TRBD2, 5 bases. Trimming took off 8 bases at V and 2 bases at J, with 13 bases between the two ends. Germline V gene lookup returns CDR1 SNHLY and CDR2 FYNNEI. The CDR3 is 14 residues long. CDR3 DNA sequence: TGTGCCAGCCTCCACCGGGGATCCAAAAACATTCAGTACTTC. Encoded protein: CASLHRGSKNIQYF.

V and J are TRBV2 and TRBJ1-6, with D tentatively TRBD1 (6 bases). This CDR3 contains 16 residues. In germline, CDR1 is SNHLY, CDR2 FYNNEI. Deletions cut 7 bases from V and 10 bases from J, with 23 bases between. CDR3 sequence (DNA): TGTGCCAGCACCATAAACGGACCGGACAGATCCTCACCCCTCCACTTT. Its translation: CASTINGPDRSSPLHF.

This chain uses TRBV3-1 with TRBJ2-1; TRBD2 might be the D (5 bases). CDR3 length: 16 residues. CDR1 and CDR2 (germline): LGHDT, YNNKEL (reference sequence). V shed 0 bases and J shed 3 bases, with 12 bases lying between them. CDR3 sequence: CASSQDGAAIYNEQFF. The CDR3 DNA reads as TGTGCCAGCAGCCAAGACGGAGCGGCGATCTACAATGAGCAGTTCTTC.

The chain carries TRBV9 and TRBJ2-3, with D perhaps TRBD2 (5 bases). Germline values: CDR1 SGDLS, CDR2 YYNGEE. The V gene lost 0 bases and the J gene lost 3 bases, with 17 bases spanning the gap. This CDR3 has 17 amino acids. CDR3 sequence reads: CASSVGSRPRRTDTQYF. DNA for the CDR3: TGTGCCAGCAGCGTAGGGTCTCGACCCCGGAGGACAGATACGCAGTATTTT.

CDR3 region: CASSWVGYNQPQHF. The CDR3 nucleotides are TGTGCCAGCAGTTGGGTCGGATATAATCAGCCCCAGCATTTT. V gene TRBV28 combines with J gene TRBJ1-5; D is ambiguous. Germline V gives CDR1 MDHEN, CDR2 SYDVKM. Between the trimmed V and J ends, which lost 4 bases and 4 bases, there was a span of 11 bases. This CDR3 is built from 14 residues.

The chain employs TRBV6-5 and TRBJ2-1; 7 nucleotides align to TRBD2. V lost 2 bases to trimming and J lost 6 bases; unmatched junction nucleotides: 4. There are 14 residues in the CDR3. Germline CDR1 is MNHEY and CDR2 is SVGAGI. The CDR3 nucleotides read TGTGCCAGCAGTTACCCACGGGAGGTCAATGAGCAGTTCTTC. Its translation is CASSYPREVNEQFF.

The chain recombines TRBV11-2 with TRBJ2-7; TRBD1 is a possible D gene (5 bases). Per germline, CDR1 SGHAT and CDR2 FQNNGV. Trimming pared 5 bases from V and 3 bases from J, leaving 11 bases between. This CDR3 contains 13 residues. CDR3 protein: CASSRGDIYEQYF. CDR3 nucleotide sequence: TGTGCCAGCAGCAGGGGCGACATCTACGAGCAGTACTTC.

The rearrangement uses TRBV3-1 and TRBJ2-2, with 14 bases that match TRBD2. The length of the CDR3 is 18 residues. CDR1 is LGHDT and CDR2 is YNNKEL in the germline V gene (reference sequence). V was pared by 4 bases and J by 2 bases, with 6 bases of the junction left unmatched. The CDR3 sequence is CASSPRTSGRINTGELFF. DNA of the CDR3: TGTGCCAGCAGCCCCCGGACTAGCGGGAGGATCAACACCGGGGAGCTGTTTTTT. Drawing the rest from reference TRBV3-1 and TRBJ2-2, the complete variable domain is DTAVSQTPKYLVTQMGNDKSIKCEQNLGHDTMYWYKQDSKKFLKIMFSYNNKELIINETVPNRFSPKSPDKAHLNLHINSLELGDSAVYFCASSPRTSGRINTGELFFGEGSRLTVL.

This sequence joins TRBV6-1 and TRBJ2-1; TRBD1 matches at 9 bases. V gave up 5 bases and J gave up 4 bases; unmatched junction bases: 9. The germline CDR1 and CDR2 sequences are MNHNS and SASEGT. There are 16 residues in the CDR3. The CDR3: CASSRGQGRWYNEQFF. The CDR3 DNA sequence: TGTGCCAGCAGTCGCGGACAGGGGAGGTGGTACAATGAGCAGTTCTTC.

The J gene is TRBJ2-7, the V gene TRBV4-1, with 7 bases identical to TRBD2. The trim removed 7 bases at V and 5 bases at J, leaving 14 bases unmatched. From germline, CDR1 is MGHRA and CDR2 YSYEKL. This CDR3 is built from 15 residues. The CDR3 coding sequence is TGCGCCAGCACCAGGGACTACCCGTCGGGAGACGAGCAGTACTTC. This encodes CASTRDYPSGDEQYF.

The chain employs TRBV29-1 and TRBJ1-1; D gene uncertain. Germline V gene sequence: CDR1 SQVTM, CDR2 ANQGSEA. Trimming shortened V by 6 bases and J by 4 bases, and 9 bases separated the two germline ends. CDR3 length: 11 residues. The CDR3 region is CSVSRGTEAFF. The CDR3 DNA follows: TGCAGCGTGTCTCGTGGCACTGAAGCTTTCTTT.

This chain connects TRBV10-3 to TRBJ2-7; D possibly matches TRBD1 or TRBD2 (5 bases each). V lost 2 bases, J lost 2 bases, and 13 bases lay in between. Germline CDR1 is ENHRY and CDR2 is SYGVKD. This CDR3 has 15 residues. The CDR3, as DNA: TGTGCCATCAGTGAGACCCGGGACCGACCCTACGAGCAGTACTTC. This translates into CAISETRDRPYEQYF.

This clonotype came up once. The chain joins TRBV20-1 to TRBJ2-3, with 10 bases fitting TRBD1. After removal of 2 bases from V and 0 bases from J, the junction contained 5 bases not matched to a gene. Germline V CDR1 and CDR2: DFQATT, SNEGSKA (reference sequence). The CDR3 length is 16 residues. The CDR3 nucleotides read TGCAGTGCTAGATCGAGGACAGGGGGGAGCACAGATACGCAGTATTTT. Translation gives CSARSRTGGSTDTQYF.

The V and J genes are TRBV13 and TRBJ1-6, with unresolved D. The V gene's germline CDR1 is PRHDT and CDR2 FYEKMQ (reference sequence). The V and J ends lost 5 bases and 4 bases respectively, with 15 bases between them. This CDR3 spans 16 amino acids. The DNA of the CDR3 is TGTGCCAGCAGCCCTCGTCGGACGGATTATAATTCACCCCTCCACTTT. The encoded protein is CASSPRRTDYNSPLHF.

V gene TRBV30 combines with J gene TRBJ2-1; 8 nucleotides match TRBD1. Germline-derived CDR1 and CDR2 are GTSNPN and SVGIG (reference sequence). V shed 8 bases, J shed 6 bases, and the junction held 6 bases outside the gene matches. This CDR3 has 12 amino acids. In nucleotides, the CDR3 is TGTGCCGGGGACAGGAGGGGCAATGAGCAGTTCTTC. This sequence encodes CAGDRRGNEQFF.

The genes are TRBV13 and TRBJ2-7; 7 bases line up with TRBD1. This CDR3 has 15 residues. With V trimmed by 5 bases and J by 1 base, 8 bases remained unmatched. Per the germline V gene, CDR1 is PRHDT and CDR2 is FYEKMQ (reference sequence). CDR3 sequence reads: CASSHDRDPSYEQYF. In DNA form, the CDR3 reads TGTGCCAGCAGCCACGACAGGGATCCGTCCTACGAGCAGTACTTC. The full variable domain, its missing parts supplied by reference TRBV13 and TRBJ2-7, is AAGVIQSPRHLIKEKRETATLKCYPIPRHDTVYWYQQGPGQDPQFLISFYEKMQSDKGSIPDRFSAQQFSDYHSELNMSSLELGDSALYFCASSHDRDPSYEQYFGPGTRLTVT.